Presented here are 5 T cell receptor beta chains from one specimen sequenced in a study of shared clonotypes between healthy human individuals. Clones were sequenced by immunoSEQ multiplex PCR, and TCRdb holds only the in-frame ones, with some missing. The sample includes a few million clones, approximately 92% of them seen just once. Terminally differentiated effector memory CD45RA+ cells were excluded from the naive CD8 cells, which were CD45RO-negative and positively selected for CCR7. What was sequenced was naive CD8+ T cells from PBMCs. Receptors were obtained from a man younger than 35 in good health. Some clones in this sample may be carry-over from other donors' samples.

The chain combines TRBV19 with TRBJ2-2; D might be TRBD1 or TRBD2, each matching 5 bases. The V end lost 6 bases, the J end lost 4 bases, and 15 bases lay between the germline ends. This CDR3 region has 15 residues. Germline CDR1 is LNHDA and CDR2 is SQIVND (reference sequence). The DNA of the CDR3 is TGTGCCAGTAGCCTAGGGACGGCTTCCACCGGGGAGCTGTTTTTT. It translates to CASSLGTASTGELFF. Together with reference TRBV19 and TRBJ2-2, the CDR3 gives the full variable domain: DGGITQSPKYLFRKEGQNVTLSCEQNLNHDAMYWYRQDPGQGLRLIYYSQIVNDFQKGDIAEGYSVSREKKESFPLTVTSAQKNPTAFYLCASSLGTASTGELFFGEGSRLTVL.

The chain carries TRBV10-2 and TRBJ2-1, with 7 positions matching TRBD2. After removal of 8 bases from V and 7 bases from J, the junction contained 11 bases not matched to a gene. The CDR3 loop spans 14 amino acids. The germline V gene encodes CDR1 WSHSY and CDR2 SAAADI. The CDR3 reads CASGPVGGSNEQFF. For the CDR3, the DNA is TGCGCCAGCGGGCCCGTTGGCGGGAGTAATGAGCAGTTCTTC.

The rearrangement uses TRBV4-2 and TRBJ2-2; 7 bases line up with TRBD1. Germline CDR1 is LGHNA and CDR2 is YNFKEQ. This CDR3 has 16 residues. V lost 4 bases and J lost 3; bases outside the gene matches: 8. The CDR3 DNA sequence: TGTGCCAGCAGCCCCAGGGACAGCCGGGACACCGGGGAGCTGTTTTTT. It translates to CASSPRDSRDTGELFF.

The table lists this clone with a count of one. This sequence joins TRBV9 and TRBJ2-1, with 12 positions matching TRBD2. The CDR3 spans 15 residues. Trimming took 3 bases from V and 9 from J; bases not matched to a gene: 7. CDR1 SGDLS and CDR2 YYNGEE come from the germline V gene. CDR3 in DNA: TGTGCCAGCAGCGAAGAGGCTAGCGGGAGGGTTGAGCAGTTCTTC. Amino acids: CASSEEASGRVEQFF.

The CDR3 region is CASSPYLAGYEQYF. Written as DNA, the CDR3 is TGTGCCAGCAGCCCTTATCTGGCTGGCTACGAGCAGTACTTC. The V and J genes are TRBV7-8 and TRBJ2-7; the D is unclear. The germline V gene has CDR1 SGHVS and CDR2 FQNEAQ. Trimming stripped 5 bases from V and 3 bases from J, with 14 bases between. There are 14 residues in the CDR3. The variable domain in full, with the rest retrieved from reference TRBV7-8 and TRBJ2-7, is GAGVSQSPRYKVAKRGQDVALRCDPISGHVSLFWYQQALGQGPEFLTYFQNEAQLDKSGLPSDRFFAERPEGSVSTLKIQRTQQEDSAVYLCASSPYLAGYEQYFGPGTRLTVT.